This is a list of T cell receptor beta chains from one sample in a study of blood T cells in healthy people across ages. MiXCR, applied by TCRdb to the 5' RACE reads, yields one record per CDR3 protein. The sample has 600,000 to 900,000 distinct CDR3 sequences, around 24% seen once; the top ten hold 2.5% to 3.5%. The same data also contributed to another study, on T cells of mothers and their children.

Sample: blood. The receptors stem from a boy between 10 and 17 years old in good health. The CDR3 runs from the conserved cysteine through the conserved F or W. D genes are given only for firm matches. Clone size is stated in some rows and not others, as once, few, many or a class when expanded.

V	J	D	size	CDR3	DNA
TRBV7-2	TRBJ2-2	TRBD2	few	CASSVQPGLAATGELFF	TGTGCCAGCAGCGTCCAACCGGGACTAGCGGCCACCGGGGAGCTGTTTTTT
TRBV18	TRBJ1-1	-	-	CASSPLRSEAFF	TGTGCCAGCTCACCTCTACGGAGTGAAGCTTTCTTT
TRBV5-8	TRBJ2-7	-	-	CASSSLGGGTYEQYF	TGTGCCAGCAGCTCTCTAGGGGGGGGAACCTACGAGCAGTACTTC
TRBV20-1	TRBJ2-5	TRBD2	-	CSATPTSGGAWETQYF	TGCAGTGCTACACCGACTAGCGGAGGTGCCTGGGAGACCCAGTACTTC
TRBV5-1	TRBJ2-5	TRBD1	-	CASSFTGTAPQETQYF	TGCGCCAGCAGCTTTACCGGGACAGCCCCGCAAGAGACCCAGTACTTC
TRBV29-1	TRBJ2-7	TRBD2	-	CSVEIPVSGLSYEQYF	TGCAGCGTTGAGATTCCGGTTAGCGGGCTCTCCTACGAGCAGTACTTC
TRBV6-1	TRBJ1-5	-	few	CASSDAQGTPYSNQPQHF	TGTGCCAGCAGTGACGCTCAGGGGACCCCTTATAGCAATCAGCCCCAGCATTTT
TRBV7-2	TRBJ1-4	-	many	CASSTTGTGNEKLFF	TGTGCCAGCAGCACAACCGGGACGGGTAATGAAAAACTGTTTTTT
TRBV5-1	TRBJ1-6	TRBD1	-	CASRDRGGSPLHF	TGCGCCAGCAGGGACAGGGGAGGTTCACCCCTCCACTTT
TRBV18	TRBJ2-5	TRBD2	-	CASSPMMTSGAEETQYF	TGTGCCAGCTCACCAATGATGACTAGCGGGGCCGAAGAGACCCAGTACTTC
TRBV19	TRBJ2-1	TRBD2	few	CASTALAGGLRYEQFF	TGTGCCAGTACCGCACTAGCGGGGGGCCTTAGGTATGAGCAGTTCTTC
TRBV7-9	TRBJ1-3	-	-	CASSLVGFGNTIYF	TGTGCCAGCAGCTTAGTAGGGTTTGGAAACACCATATATTTT
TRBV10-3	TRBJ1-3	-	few	CAIFGRNTIYF	TGTGCCATCTTCGGGAGAAACACCATATATTTT
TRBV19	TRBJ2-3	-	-	CASSTRRGDTQYF	TGTGCCAGTAGTACTCGGAGAGGGGATACGCAGTATTTT
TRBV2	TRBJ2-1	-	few	CASSVGREGQMLF	TGTGCCAGCAGTGTGGGGAGGGAGGGACAGATGCTCTTC
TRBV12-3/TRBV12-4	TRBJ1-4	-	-	CASTTGTTNEKLFF	TGTGCCAGCACTACAGGCACAACTAATGAAAAACTGTTTTTT
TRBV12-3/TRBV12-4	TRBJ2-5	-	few	CASMRGKETQYF	TGTGCCAGCATGAGGGGAAAAGAGACCCAGTACTTC
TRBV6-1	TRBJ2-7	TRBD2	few	CASSWTSRPYEQYF	TGTGCCAGCAGTTGGACTAGTCGTCCCTACGAGCAGTACTTC
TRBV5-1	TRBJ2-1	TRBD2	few	CASSLVGASGGALSYNEQFF	TGCGCCAGCAGCTTGGTTGGGGCTAGCGGGGGGGCCCTCTCCTACAATGAGCAGTTCTTC
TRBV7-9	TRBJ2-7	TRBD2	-	CASSSTVAGTSASYEQYF	TGTGCCAGCAGCTCCACAGTCGCCGGGACTAGCGCCTCCTACGAGCAGTACTTC
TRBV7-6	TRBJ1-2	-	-	CASSLGQGEGYGYTF	TGTGCCAGCAGCTTAGGGCAGGGAGAGGGGTATGGCTACACCTTC
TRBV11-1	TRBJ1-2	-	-	CASSPAGGWYGYTF	TGTGCCAGCAGCCCGGCGGGGGGCTGGTATGGCTACACCTTC
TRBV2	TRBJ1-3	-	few	CASSVVQAGNTIYF	TGTGCCAGCAGTGTGGTTCAAGCTGGAAACACCATATATTTT
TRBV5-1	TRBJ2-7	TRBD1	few	CASSVVGTGIDEQYF	TGCGCCAGCAGCGTGGTGGGGACAGGGATCGACGAGCAGTACTTC
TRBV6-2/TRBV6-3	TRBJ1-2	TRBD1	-	CASSRGDRGLHYGYTF	TGTGCCAGCAGTCGTGGGGACAGGGGGCTTCACTATGGCTACACCTTC
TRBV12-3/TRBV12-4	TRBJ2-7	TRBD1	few	CASNYRGRQYF	TGTGCCAGCAACTACAGGGGGCGGCAGTACTTC
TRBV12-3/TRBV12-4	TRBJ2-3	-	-	CASSFRGATNTDTQYF	TGTGCCAGCAGTTTCAGGGGAGCTACCAACACAGATACGCAGTATTTT
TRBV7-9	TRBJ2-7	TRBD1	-	CASSLRKPFVTGTAYEQYF	TGTGCCAGCAGCCTAAGGAAGCCGTTTGTTACCGGGACAGCCTACGAGCAGTACTTC
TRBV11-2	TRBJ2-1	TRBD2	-	CASSLVGTSGYGEQFF	TGTGCCAGCAGCTTGGTCGGGACTAGCGGGTATGGTGAGCAGTTCTTC
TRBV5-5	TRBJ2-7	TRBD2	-	CASSWGEGYYEQYF	TGTGCCAGCAGCTGGGGGGAGGGCTACTACGAGCAGTACTTC
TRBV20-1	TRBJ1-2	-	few	CSAGQDSGYGYTF	TGCAGTGCTGGGCAAGACAGCGGCTATGGCTACACCTTC
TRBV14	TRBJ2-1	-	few	CASSQMGFSYNEQFF	TGTGCCAGCAGCCAAATGGGTTTCTCCTACAATGAGCAGTTCTTC
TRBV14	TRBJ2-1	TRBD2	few	CASSTPGGFSYNEQFF	TGTGCCAGCAGCACCCCGGGAGGATTCTCCTACAATGAGCAGTTCTTC
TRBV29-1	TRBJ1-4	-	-	CSAPVGTNEKLFF	TGCAGCGCCCCGGTCGGGACTAATGAAAAACTGTTTTTT
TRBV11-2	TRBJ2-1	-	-	CASSLDTVHNEQFF	TGTGCCAGCAGCTTAGACACTGTTCACAATGAGCAGTTCTTC
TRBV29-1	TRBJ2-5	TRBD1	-	CSVEQGTETQYF	TGCAGCGTCGAACAGGGGACAGAGACCCAGTACTTC
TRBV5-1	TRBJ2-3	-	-	CTSSSGTSTDTQYF	TGCACCAGCAGTTCCGGGACTAGCACAGATACGCAGTATTTT
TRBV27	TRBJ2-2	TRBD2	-	CASSFRASGVGTGELFF	TGTGCCAGCAGTTTTCGGGCTAGCGGGGTGGGAACCGGGGAGCTGTTTTTT
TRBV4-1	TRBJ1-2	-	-	CASSQDHGQAVYGYTF	TGCGCCAGCAGCCAAGATCACGGGCAGGCGGTCTATGGCTACACCTTC
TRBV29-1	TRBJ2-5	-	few	CSVGWTMMETQYF	TGCAGCGTGGGATGGACAATGATGGAGACCCAGTACTTC
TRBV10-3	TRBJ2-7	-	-	CAAKDFTNYEQYF	TGTGCCGCCAAGGACTTCACCAACTACGAGCAGTACTTC
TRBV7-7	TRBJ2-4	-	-	CASSLGGAGKNIQYF	TGTGCCAGCAGCTTAGGAGGGGCTGGCAAAAACATTCAGTACTTC
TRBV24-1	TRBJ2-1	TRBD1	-	CATNSGQGAYNEQFF	TGTGCCACCAACTCGGGACAGGGGGCTTACAATGAGCAGTTCTTC
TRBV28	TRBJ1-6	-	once	CASTDGTGNSPLHF	TGTGCCAGCACCGACGGGACGGGTAATTCACCCCTCCACTTT
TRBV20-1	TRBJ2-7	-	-	CSARGGAGRSYEQYF	TGCAGTGCTAGAGGAGGAGCAGGGAGGTCCTACGAGCAGTACTTC